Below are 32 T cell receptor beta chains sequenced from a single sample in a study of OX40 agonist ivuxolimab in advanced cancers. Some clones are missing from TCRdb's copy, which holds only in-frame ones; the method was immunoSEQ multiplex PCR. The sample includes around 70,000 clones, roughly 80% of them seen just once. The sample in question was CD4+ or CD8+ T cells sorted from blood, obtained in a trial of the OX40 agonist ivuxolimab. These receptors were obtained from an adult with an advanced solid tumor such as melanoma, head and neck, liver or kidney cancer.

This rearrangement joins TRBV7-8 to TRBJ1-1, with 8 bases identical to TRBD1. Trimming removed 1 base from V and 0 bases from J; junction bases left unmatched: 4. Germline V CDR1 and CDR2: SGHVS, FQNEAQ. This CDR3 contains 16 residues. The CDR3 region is CASSLGRQGMNTEAFF. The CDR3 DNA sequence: TGTGCCAGCAGCTTAGGGAGACAGGGGATGAACACTGAAGCTTTCTTT.

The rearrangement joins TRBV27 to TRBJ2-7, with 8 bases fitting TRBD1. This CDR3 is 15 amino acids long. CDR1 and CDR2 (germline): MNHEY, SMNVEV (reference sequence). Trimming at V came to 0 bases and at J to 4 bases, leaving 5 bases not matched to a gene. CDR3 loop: CASSLSGTGLYEQYF. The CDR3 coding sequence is TGTGCCAGCAGTTTATCTGGGACAGGCCTGTACGAGCAGTACTTC.

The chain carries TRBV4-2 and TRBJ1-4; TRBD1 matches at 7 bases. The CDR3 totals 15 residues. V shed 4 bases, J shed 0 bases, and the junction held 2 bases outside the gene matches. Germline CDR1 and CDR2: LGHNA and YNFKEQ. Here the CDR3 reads CASSPDRSTNEKLFF. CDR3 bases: TGTGCCAGCAGCCCGGACAGGTCAACTAATGAAAAACTGTTTTTT.

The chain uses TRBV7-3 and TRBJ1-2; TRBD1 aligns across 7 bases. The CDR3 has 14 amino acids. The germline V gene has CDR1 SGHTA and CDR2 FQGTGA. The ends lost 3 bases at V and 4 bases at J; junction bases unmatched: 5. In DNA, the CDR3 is TGTGCCAGCAGCTTGAACAGGGGTGGCTATGGCTACACCTTC. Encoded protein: CASSLNRGGYGYTF.

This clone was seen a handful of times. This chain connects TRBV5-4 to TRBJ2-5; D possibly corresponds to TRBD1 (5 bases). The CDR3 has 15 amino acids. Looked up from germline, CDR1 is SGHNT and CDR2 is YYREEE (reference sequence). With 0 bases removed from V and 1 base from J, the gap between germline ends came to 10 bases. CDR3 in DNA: TGTGCCAGCAGCTTGGAGTTCAGGGCCCAAGAGACCCAGTACTTC. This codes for CASSLEFRAQETQYF.

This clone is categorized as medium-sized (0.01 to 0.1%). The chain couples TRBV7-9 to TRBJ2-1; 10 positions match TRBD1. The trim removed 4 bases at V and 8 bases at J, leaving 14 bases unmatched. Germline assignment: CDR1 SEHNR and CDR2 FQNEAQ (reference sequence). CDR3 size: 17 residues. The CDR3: CASSSRWDRGFDDEQFF. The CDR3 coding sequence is TGTGCCAGCAGCTCGAGATGGGACAGGGGTTTTGACGATGAGCAGTTCTTC. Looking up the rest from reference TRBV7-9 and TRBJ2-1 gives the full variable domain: DTGVSQNPRHKITKRGQNVTFRCDPISEHNRLYWYRQTLGQGPEFLTYFQNEAQLEKSRLLSDRFSAERPKGSFSTLEIQRTEQGDSAMYLCASSSRWDRGFDDEQFFGPGTRLTVL.

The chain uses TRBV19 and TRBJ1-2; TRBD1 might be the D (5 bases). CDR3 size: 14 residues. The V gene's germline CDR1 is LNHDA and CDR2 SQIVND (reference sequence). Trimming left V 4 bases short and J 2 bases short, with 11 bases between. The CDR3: CASSKGLLNYGYTF. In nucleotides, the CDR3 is TGTGCCAGTAGTAAGGGACTGTTAAACTATGGCTACACCTTC.

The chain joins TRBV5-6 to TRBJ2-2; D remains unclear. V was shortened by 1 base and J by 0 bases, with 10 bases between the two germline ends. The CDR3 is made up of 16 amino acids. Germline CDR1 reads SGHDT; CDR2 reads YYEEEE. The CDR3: CASSLSSSSNTGELFF. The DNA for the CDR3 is TGTGCCAGCAGCTTGAGCAGTAGCTCGAACACCGGGGAGCTGTTTTTT.

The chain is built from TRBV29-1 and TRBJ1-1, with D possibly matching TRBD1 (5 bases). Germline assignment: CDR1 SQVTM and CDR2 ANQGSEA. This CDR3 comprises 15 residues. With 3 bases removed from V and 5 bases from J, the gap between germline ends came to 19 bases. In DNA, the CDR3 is TGCAGCGTTGAGGCCGGGTTCCGGCGGGGGACTGAAGCTTTCTTT. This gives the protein CSVEAGFRRGTEAFF. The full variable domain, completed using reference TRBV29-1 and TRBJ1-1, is SAVISQKPSRDICQRGTSLTIQCQVDSQVTMMFWYRQQPGQSLTLIATANQGSEATYESGFVIDKFPISRPNLTFSTLTVSNMSPEDSSIYLCSVEAGFRRGTEAFFGQGTRLTVV.

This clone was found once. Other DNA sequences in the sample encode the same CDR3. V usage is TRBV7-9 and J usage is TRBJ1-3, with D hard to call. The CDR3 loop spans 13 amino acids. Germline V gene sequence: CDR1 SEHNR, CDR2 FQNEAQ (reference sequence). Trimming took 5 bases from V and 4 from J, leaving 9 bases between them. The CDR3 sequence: CASSPGQGNTIYF. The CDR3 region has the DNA TGTGCCAGCAGCCCCGGTCAGGGAAACACCATATATTTT.

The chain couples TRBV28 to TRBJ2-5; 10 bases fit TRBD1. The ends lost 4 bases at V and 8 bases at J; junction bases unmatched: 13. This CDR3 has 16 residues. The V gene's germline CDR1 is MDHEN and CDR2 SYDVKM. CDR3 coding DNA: TGTGCCAGCAGTTCATCCAATCCGGGGACAGGGGAAACCCAGTACTTC. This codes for CASSSSNPGTGETQYF.

The CDR3 is CSVERGRTDTQYF. The CDR3 nucleotides are TGCAGCGTTGAACGGGGACGCACAGATACGCAGTATTTT. The chain is built from TRBV29-1 and TRBJ2-3; D possibly uses TRBD1 or TRBD2 (5 bases each). With 2 bases removed from V and 1 base from J, the gap between germline ends came to 7 bases. Germline values: CDR1 SQVTM, CDR2 ANQGSEA. The CDR3 length is 13 residues.

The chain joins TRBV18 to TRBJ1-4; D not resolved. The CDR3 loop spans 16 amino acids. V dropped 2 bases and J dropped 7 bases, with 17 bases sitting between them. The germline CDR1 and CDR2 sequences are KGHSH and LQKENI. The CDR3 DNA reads TGTGCCAGCTCACCAAAACAGCTCAGGATTGGTGAAAAACTGTTTTTT. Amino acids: CASSPKQLRIGEKLFF.

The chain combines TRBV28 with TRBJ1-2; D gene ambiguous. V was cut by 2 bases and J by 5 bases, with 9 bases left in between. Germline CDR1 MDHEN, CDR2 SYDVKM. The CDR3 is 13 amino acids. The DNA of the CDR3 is TGTGCCAGCAGTTTAGGGATCCCGTATGGCTACACCTTC. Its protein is CASSLGIPYGYTF.

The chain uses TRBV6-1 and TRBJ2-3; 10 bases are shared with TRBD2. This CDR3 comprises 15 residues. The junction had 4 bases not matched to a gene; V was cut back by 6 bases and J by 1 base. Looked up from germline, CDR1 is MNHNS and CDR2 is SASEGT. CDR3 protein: CASRAGLAGTDTQYF. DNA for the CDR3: TGTGCCAGCAGAGCAGGACTAGCGGGCACAGATACGCAGTATTTT.

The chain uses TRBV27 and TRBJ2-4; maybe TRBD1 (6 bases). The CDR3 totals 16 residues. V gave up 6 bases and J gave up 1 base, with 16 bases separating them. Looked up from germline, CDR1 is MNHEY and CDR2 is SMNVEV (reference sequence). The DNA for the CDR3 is TGTGCCAGCAGCCCTCTGGGGGCCGGGGCCAAAAACATTCAGTACTTC. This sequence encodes CASSPLGAGAKNIQYF.

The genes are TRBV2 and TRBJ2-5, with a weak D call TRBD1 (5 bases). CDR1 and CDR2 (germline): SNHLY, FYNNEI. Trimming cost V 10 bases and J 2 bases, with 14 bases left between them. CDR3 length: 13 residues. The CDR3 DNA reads TGTGCCACCAACGTACAGGAGCAAGAGACCCAGTACTTC. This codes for CATNVQEQETQYF. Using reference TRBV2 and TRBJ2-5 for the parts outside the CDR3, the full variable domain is EPEVTQTPSHQVTQMGQEVILRCVPISNHLYFYWYRQILGQKVEFLVSFYNNEISEKSEIFDDQFSVERPDGSNFTLKIRSTKLEDSAMYFCATNVQEQETQYFGPGTRLLVL.

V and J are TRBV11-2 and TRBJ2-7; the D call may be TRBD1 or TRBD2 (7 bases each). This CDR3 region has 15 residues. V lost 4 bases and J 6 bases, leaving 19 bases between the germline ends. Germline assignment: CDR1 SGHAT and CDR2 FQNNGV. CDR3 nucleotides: TGTGCCAGCAGCTCAGGGGGGGCTCTCGCCGGCGAGCAGTACTTC. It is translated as CASSSGGALAGEQYF.

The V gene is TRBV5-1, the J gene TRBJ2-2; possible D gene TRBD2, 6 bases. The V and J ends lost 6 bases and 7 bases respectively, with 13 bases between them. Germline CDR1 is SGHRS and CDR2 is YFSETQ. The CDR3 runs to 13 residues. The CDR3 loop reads CASNLGGDGELFF. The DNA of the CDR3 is TGCGCCAGCAACCTTGGAGGGGACGGGGAGCTGTTTTTT.

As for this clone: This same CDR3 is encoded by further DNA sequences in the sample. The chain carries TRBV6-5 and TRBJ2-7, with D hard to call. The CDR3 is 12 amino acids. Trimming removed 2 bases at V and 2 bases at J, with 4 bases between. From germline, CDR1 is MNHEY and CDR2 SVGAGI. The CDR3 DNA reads TGTGCCAGCAGTTACGATGCCTACGAGCAGTACTTC. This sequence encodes CASSYDAYEQYF.

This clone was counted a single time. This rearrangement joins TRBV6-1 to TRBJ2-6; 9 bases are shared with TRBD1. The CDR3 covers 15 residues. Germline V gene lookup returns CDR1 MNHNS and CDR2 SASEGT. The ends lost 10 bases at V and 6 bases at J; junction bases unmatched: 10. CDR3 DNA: TGTGCCACCGCGGAACAGGGGGCAGTGGCCAACGTCCTGACTTTC. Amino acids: CATAEQGAVANVLTF.

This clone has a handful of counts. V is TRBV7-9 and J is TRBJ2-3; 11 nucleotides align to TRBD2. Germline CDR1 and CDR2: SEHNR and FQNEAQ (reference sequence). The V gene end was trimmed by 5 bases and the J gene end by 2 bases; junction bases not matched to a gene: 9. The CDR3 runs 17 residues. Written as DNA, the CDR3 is TGTGCCAGCAGCCCCGCCGGGACTAGCGGAACCACAGATACGCAGTATTTT. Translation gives CASSPAGTSGTTDTQYF.

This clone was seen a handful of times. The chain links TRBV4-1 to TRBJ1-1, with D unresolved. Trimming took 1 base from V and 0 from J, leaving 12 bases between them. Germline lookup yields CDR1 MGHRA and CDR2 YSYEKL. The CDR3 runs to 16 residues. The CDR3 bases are TGCGCCAGCAGCCAAGCGTTAATCAGCATGAACACTGAAGCTTTCTTT. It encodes CASSQALISMNTEAFF.

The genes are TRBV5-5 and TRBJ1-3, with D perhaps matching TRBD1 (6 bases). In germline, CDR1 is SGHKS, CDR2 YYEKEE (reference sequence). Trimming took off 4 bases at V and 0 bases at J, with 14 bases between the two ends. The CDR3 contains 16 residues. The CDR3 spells CASSPRQASSGNTIYF. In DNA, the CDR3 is TGTGCCAGCAGCCCGCGACAGGCCAGCTCTGGAAACACCATATATTTT. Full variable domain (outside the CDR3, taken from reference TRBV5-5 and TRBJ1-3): DAGVTQSPTHLIKTRGQQVTLRCSPISGHKSVSWYQQVLGQGPQFIFQYYEKEERGRGNFPDRFSARQFPNYSSELNVNALLLGDSALYLCASSPRQASSGNTIYFGEGSWLTVV.

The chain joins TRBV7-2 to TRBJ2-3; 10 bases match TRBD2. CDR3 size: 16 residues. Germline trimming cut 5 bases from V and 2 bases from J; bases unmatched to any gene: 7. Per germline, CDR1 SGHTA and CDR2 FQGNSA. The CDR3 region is CASSTRTSGDTDTQYF. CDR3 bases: TGTGCCAGCAGCACTCGGACTAGCGGAGACACAGATACGCAGTATTTT.

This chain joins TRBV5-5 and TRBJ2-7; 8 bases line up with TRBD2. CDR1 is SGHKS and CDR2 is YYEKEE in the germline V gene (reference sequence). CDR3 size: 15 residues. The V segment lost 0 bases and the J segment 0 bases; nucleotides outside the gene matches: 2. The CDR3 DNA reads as TGTGCCAGCAGCTTGGCCGGGACTAGCTCCTACGAGCAGTACTTC. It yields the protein CASSLAGTSSYEQYF.

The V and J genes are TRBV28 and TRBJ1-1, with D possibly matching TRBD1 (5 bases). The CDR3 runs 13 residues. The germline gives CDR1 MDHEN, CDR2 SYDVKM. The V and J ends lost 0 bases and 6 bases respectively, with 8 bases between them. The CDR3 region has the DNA TGTGCCAGCAGTTTATGGGGGCGGGCTGAAGCTTTCTTT. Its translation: CASSLWGRAEAFF.

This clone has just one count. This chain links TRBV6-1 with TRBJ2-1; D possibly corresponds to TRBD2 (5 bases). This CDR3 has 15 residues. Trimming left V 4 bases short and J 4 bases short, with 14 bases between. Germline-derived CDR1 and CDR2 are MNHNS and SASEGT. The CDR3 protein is CASSVPGLLYNEQFF. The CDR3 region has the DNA TGTGCCAGCAGTGTTCCCGGACTCCTTTACAATGAGCAGTTCTTC.

For the CDR3, the DNA is TGTGCCAGCAGCGAGGGAACAGGGCGGAATGGCTACACCTTC. As protein: CASSEGTGRNGYTF. The rearrangement uses TRBV6-5 and TRBJ1-2; weak D call: TRBD1 (6 bases). Trimming stripped 6 bases from V and 6 bases from J, with 17 bases between. The CDR3 runs 14 residues. Germline V gene data show CDR1 as MNHEY and CDR2 as SVGAGI.

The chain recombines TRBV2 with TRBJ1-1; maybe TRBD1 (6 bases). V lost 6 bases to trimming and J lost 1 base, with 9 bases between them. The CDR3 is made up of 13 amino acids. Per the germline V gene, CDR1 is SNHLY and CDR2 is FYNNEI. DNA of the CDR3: TGTGCCAGCAGGGGACAACCGAACACTGAAGCTTTCTTT. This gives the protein CASRGQPNTEAFF.

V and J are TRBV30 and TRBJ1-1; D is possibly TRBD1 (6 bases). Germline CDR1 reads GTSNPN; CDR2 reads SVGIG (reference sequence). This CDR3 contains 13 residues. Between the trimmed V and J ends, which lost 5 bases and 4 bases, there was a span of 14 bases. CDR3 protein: CAWEKGGGTEAFF. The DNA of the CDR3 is TGTGCCTGGGAAAAAGGGGGAGGCACTGAAGCTTTCTTT.

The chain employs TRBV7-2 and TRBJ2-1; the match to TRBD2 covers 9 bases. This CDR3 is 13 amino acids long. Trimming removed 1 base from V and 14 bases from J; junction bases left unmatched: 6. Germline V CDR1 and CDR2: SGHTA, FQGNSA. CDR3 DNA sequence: TGTGCCAGCAGCTTAGGAGGACTAGCGAGCGAGTTCTTC. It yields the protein CASSLGGLASEFF.